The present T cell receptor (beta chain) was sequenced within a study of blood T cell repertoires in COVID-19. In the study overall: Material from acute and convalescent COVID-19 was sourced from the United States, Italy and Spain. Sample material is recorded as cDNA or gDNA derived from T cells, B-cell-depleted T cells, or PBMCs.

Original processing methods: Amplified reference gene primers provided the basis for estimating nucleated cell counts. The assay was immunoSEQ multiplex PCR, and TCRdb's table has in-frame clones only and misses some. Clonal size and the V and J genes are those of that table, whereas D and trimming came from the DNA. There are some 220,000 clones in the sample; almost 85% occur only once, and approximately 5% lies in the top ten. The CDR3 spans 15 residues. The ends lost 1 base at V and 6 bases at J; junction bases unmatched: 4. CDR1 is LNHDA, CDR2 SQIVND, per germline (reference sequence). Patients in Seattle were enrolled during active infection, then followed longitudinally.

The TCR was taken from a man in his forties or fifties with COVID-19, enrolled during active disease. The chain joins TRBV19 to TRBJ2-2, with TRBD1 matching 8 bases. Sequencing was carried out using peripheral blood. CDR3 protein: CASSIVQGAAGELFF. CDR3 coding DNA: TGTGCCAGTAGTATAGTGCAGGGGGCCGCCGGGGAGCTGTTTTTT.